The 22 T cell receptor beta chains presented below share a single source sample, sequenced in a study of blood T cell repertoires in COVID-19. The table came from immunoSEQ multiplex PCR; TCRdb's copy has only in-frame clones and leaves some out. The repertoire consists of 330,000 or so clones, with about 88% occurring once and the leading ten covering just under 3%. Specimen: PBMCs or T cells enriched from blood (not recorded which). Source of these receptors: a woman under 40 who had recovered from COVID-19.

The CDR3 DNA follows: TGTGCCAGCAGTCGAGGCAGCGTACAGGGATACGAGCAGTACTTC. Its translation: CASSRGSVQGYEQYF. The chain couples TRBV6-6 to TRBJ2-7; D may be TRBD1 (6 bases). CDR3 length: 15 residues. Trimming removed 5 bases at V and 4 bases at J, with 18 bases between. Germline CDR1 MNHNY, CDR2 SVGAGI (reference sequence).

The chain joins TRBV15 to TRBJ2-3; 8 bases are a match to TRBD2. The CDR3 sequence is 18 residues long. The ends lost 0 bases at V and 0 bases at J; junction bases unmatched: 8. Per germline, CDR1 LNHNV and CDR2 YYDKDF (reference sequence). CDR3 sequence: CATSRDRLVAGSTDTQYF. DNA of the CDR3: TGTGCCACCAGCAGAGACCGGCTAGTAGCGGGGAGCACAGATACGCAGTATTTT.

The chain uses TRBV30 and TRBJ1-2; 10 bases agree with TRBD1. Germline lookup yields CDR1 GTSNPN and CDR2 SVGIG (reference sequence). After removal of 0 bases from V and 5 bases from J, the junction contained 6 bases not matched to a gene. The CDR3 is 15 residues long. CDR3 nucleotide sequence: TGTGCCTGGAGTGTACCGGGACAGGGGAAATATGGCTACACCTTC. Translated: CAWSVPGQGKYGYTF.

The rearrangement joins TRBV29-1 to TRBJ1-2, with D uncertain. The germline V gene has CDR1 SQVTM and CDR2 ANQGSEA. The CDR3 is 12 residues long. V was cut by 2 bases and J by 2 bases, with 6 bases left in between. CDR3 sequence (DNA): TGCAGCGTTGAATACAGAAACTATGGCTACACCTTC. As protein: CSVEYRNYGYTF.

The chain couples TRBV9 to TRBJ1-1; maybe TRBD1 (6 bases). In germline, CDR1 is SGDLS, CDR2 YYNGEE. V lost 5 bases to trimming and J lost 0 bases, with 14 bases between them. This CDR3 has 15 residues. DNA for the CDR3: TGTGCCAGCAGACCAACGACAGGACTGAACACTGAAGCTTTCTTT. This encodes CASRPTTGLNTEAFF.

The gene calls are TRBV19 and TRBJ2-1, with TRBD2 matching 7 bases. With V trimmed by 3 bases and J by 7 bases, 6 bases remained unmatched. CDR1 and CDR2 (germline): LNHDA, SQIVND (reference sequence). This CDR3 contains 14 residues. The DNA for the CDR3 is TGTGCCAGTAGTATCCCGGGAGGAAATAATGAGCAGTTCTTC. This gives the protein CASSIPGGNNEQFF.

This clone appeared a single time. J is TRBJ1-5 and V is TRBV28; D not resolved. The ends were cut back, 5 bases at V and 9 bases at J, with 5 bases in the middle. CDR3 length equals 10 residues. Germline V lookup: CDR1 MDHEN, CDR2 SYDVKM. The CDR3 DNA reads TGTGCCAGCAGTCTCCGGCCCCAGCATTTT. Amino acid sequence: CASSLRPQHF.

This chain joins TRBV18 and TRBJ1-1; D is uncertain. CDR3 length equals 13 residues. CDR1 is KGHSH and CDR2 is LQKENI in the germline V gene. The V gene lost 6 bases and the J gene lost 2 bases, with 10 bases spanning the gap. In DNA form, the CDR3 reads TGTGCCAGCTCGCTCGGACTTAACACTGAAGCTTTCTTT. It is translated as CASSLGLNTEAFF.

This clone was detected only once. The chain employs TRBV10-3 and TRBJ2-2, with D perhaps TRBD2 (6 bases). The CDR3 covers 15 residues. From germline, CDR1 is ENHRY and CDR2 SYGVKD. The ends were cut back, 10 bases at V and 0 bases at J, with 15 bases in the middle. The DNA for the CDR3 is TGTGCCACGGGGGACTCGAAAGCGAACACCGGGGAGCTGTTTTTT. Translated, it gives CATGDSKANTGELFF.

As regards this clone: Other DNA sequences in this sample translate to the same CDR3. The V call is TRBV18, the J call TRBJ1-1; D call uncertain. Germline lookup yields CDR1 KGHSH and CDR2 LQKENI. The ends were cut back, 4 bases at V and 5 bases at J, with 8 bases in the middle. This CDR3 has 12 amino acids. The CDR3 spells CASSQRGTEAFF. The DNA for the CDR3 is TGTGCCAGCTCACAGCGGGGAACTGAAGCTTTCTTT.

The CDR3 loop reads CASSIRGTPVNGYTF. The CDR3 coding sequence is TGTGCCAGTAGTATACGGGGGACTCCGGTAAATGGCTACACCTTC. The chain joins TRBV19 to TRBJ1-2; perhaps TRBD1 as D (5 bases). The V end was cut by 2 bases, the J end by 6 bases, with 16 bases between. Germline V gene lookup returns CDR1 LNHDA and CDR2 SQIVND (reference sequence). CDR3 length: 15 residues.

This clone was counted once. V gene TRBV5-3 combines with J gene TRBJ2-3; 7 nucleotides agree with TRBD2. TRBV5-3 belongs to the ORF category, with a function that is uncertain. The CDR3 has 16 amino acids. J gave up 4 bases and V 2 bases, and 10 bases lay outside the gene matches. The CDR3 bases are TGTGCCAGAAGCTTTGAGTTTGGGGGGGTTGCAGATACGCAGTATTTT. It codes for CARSFEFGGVADTQYF.

V is TRBV5-5 and J is TRBJ2-1; possible D gene TRBD2, 6 bases. The V end was cut by 0 bases, the J end by 1 base, with 11 bases between. This CDR3 comprises 16 residues. The germline CDR1 and CDR2 sequences are SGHKS and YYEKEE (reference sequence). This CDR3 reads CASSLVPAGSYNEQFF. CDR3 nucleotide sequence: TGTGCCAGCAGCTTGGTTCCGGCGGGGTCCTACAATGAGCAGTTCTTC. Drawing the rest from reference TRBV5-5 and TRBJ2-1, the complete variable domain is DAGVTQSPTHLIKTRGQQVTLRCSPISGHKSVSWYQQVLGQGPQFIFQYYEKEERGRGNFPDRFSARQFPNYSSELNVNALLLGDSALYLCASSLVPAGSYNEQFFGPGTRLTVL.

The V gene is TRBV15, the J gene TRBJ1-5, with D hard to call. The CDR3 is 13 residues long. Trimming took off 1 base at V and 4 bases at J, with 5 bases between the two ends. Per germline, CDR1 LNHNV and CDR2 YYDKDF (reference sequence). CDR3 in DNA: TGTGCCACCAGCAGAGGAGAAAATCAGCCCCAGCATTTT. Encoded protein: CATSRGENQPQHF.

The chain recombines TRBV7-9 with TRBJ2-2; perhaps TRBD2 as D (5 bases). Germline V gene sequence: CDR1 SEHNR, CDR2 FQNEAQ (reference sequence). The CDR3 length is 16 residues. V lost 1 base and J lost 1, with 10 bases in between. The CDR3 DNA reads TGTGCCAGCAGCTTAGTGCTTAGCGAGAACACCGGGGAGCTGTTTTTT. Translated, it gives CASSLVLSENTGELFF.

The V gene is TRBV15, the J gene TRBJ1-6, with D uncertain. This CDR3 has 15 residues. Germline lookup yields CDR1 LNHNV and CDR2 YYDKDF (reference sequence). Trimming took off 0 bases at V and 6 bases at J, with 9 bases between the two ends. The CDR3 nucleotides read TGTGCCACCAGCAGAGATGTCGGGGTTAATTCACCCCTCCACTTT. Translation gives CATSRDVGVNSPLHF.

The chain employs TRBV14 and TRBJ2-7; maybe TRBD1 (6 bases). CDR1 and CDR2 (germline): SGHDN, FVKESK. There are 12 residues in the CDR3. V shed 4 bases and J shed 4 bases, with 8 bases lying between them. In DNA, the CDR3 is TGTGCCAGCAGCCCTGACAGGTACGAGCAGTACTTC. Its protein product is CASSPDRYEQYF.

In DNA, the CDR3 is TGTGCCAGCAGCTTACAACGAGGTAGTGGCTACACCTTC. Amino acid sequence: CASSLQRGSGYTF. The chain employs TRBV7-2 and TRBJ1-2, with D hard to call. This CDR3 is built from 13 residues. Trimming removed 2 bases from V and 7 bases from J, with 11 bases in between. Germline V gene sequence: CDR1 SGHTA, CDR2 FQGNSA.

This clone was observed a single time. V and J are TRBV28 and TRBJ1-5; TRBD1 aligns across 7 bases. The CDR3 spans 13 residues. V trimming: 3 bases; J trimming: 6 bases; junction bases outside the gene matches: 2. CDR1 and CDR2 (germline): MDHEN, SYDVKM. CDR3 DNA sequence: TGTGCCAGCAGTTTCAGGGGGGTTCAGCCCCAGCATTTT. It encodes CASSFRGVQPQHF.

The chain joins TRBV15 to TRBJ2-7, with D unclear. V was clipped by 8 bases and J by 2 bases, with 13 bases between them. This CDR3 is built from 13 residues. The germline V gene encodes CDR1 LNHNV and CDR2 YYDKDF (reference sequence). The CDR3, as DNA: TGTGCCACCGCCTTGGCCACCCCCTACGAGCAGTACTTC. Encoded protein: CATALATPYEQYF.

The chain employs TRBV5-1 and TRBJ2-3, with 11 bases aligning to TRBD1. With V trimmed by 4 bases and J by 3 bases, 4 bases remained unmatched. The germline CDR1 and CDR2 sequences are SGHRS and YFSETQ. The CDR3 loop spans 15 amino acids. The CDR3 protein is CASSVGQGATDTQYF. The CDR3 DNA sequence: TGCGCCAGCAGCGTCGGACAGGGGGCGACAGATACGCAGTATTTT.

The chain carries TRBV3-1 (or the pseudogene TRBV3-2) and TRBJ2-1; perhaps TRBD2 as D (6 bases). Germline assignment: CDR1 LGHDT and CDR2 YNNKEL (reference sequence). This CDR3 is built from 16 residues. Between the trimmed V and J ends, which lost 2 bases and 5 bases, there was a span of 16 bases. The CDR3 bases are TGTGCCAGCAGCCAATTTTCGGGGACTCAACACAATGAGCAGTTCTTC. Residues: CASSQFSGTQHNEQFF.